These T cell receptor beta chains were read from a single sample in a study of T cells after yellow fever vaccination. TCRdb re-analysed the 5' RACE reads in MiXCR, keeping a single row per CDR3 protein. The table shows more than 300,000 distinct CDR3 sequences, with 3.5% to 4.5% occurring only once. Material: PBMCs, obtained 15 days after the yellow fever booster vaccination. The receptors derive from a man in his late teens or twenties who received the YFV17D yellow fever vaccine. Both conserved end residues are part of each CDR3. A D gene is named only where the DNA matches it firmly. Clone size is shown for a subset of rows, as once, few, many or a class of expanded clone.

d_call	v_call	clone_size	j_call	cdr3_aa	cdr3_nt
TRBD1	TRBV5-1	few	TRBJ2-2	CASSRNWGQANTGELFF	TGCGCCAGCAGCCGGAACTGGGGACAGGCGAACACCGGGGAGCTGTTTTTT
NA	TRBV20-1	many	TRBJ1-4	CSASREGRTNEKLFF	TGCAGTGCTAGTCGGGAAGGAAGAACTAATGAAAAACTGTTTTTT
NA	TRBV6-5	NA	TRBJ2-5	CASRLQGAVTQYF	TGTGCCAGCAGATTACAAGGGGCCGTGACCCAGTACTTC
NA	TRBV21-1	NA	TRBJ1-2	CASPLLRANYGYTF	TGTGCCAGCCCCCTTCTGAGGGCTAACTATGGCTACACCTTC
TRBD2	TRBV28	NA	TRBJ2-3	CASSTTSVRTDTQYF	TGTGCCAGCAGCACGACTAGCGTCCGCACAGATACGCAGTATTTT
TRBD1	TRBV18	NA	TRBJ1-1	CASSPGTVTTEAFF	TGTGCCAGCTCACCCGGGACAGTGACCACTGAAGCTTTCTTT
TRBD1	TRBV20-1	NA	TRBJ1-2	CSARTTGGADGYTF	TGCAGTGCTAGAACGACAGGGGGCGCAGATGGCTACACCTTC
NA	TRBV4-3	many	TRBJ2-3	CASSQDREATDTQYF	TGCGCCAGCAGCCAAGATCGAGAAGCCACAGATACGCAGTATTTT
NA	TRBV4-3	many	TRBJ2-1	CASSQSLGADEQFF	TGCGCCAGCAGCCAGAGTCTGGGGGCAGATGAGCAGTTCTTC
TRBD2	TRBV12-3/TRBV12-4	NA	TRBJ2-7	CASTPSGGYEQYF	TGTGCCAGCACTCCAAGCGGGGGTTACGAGCAGTACTTC
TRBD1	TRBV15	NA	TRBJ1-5	CATSRDWTGNQPQHF	TGTGCCACCAGCAGAGATTGGACAGGGAATCAGCCCCAGCATTTT
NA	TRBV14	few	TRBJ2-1	CASSQDLRGRSNEQFF	TGTGCCAGCAGCCAAGATTTAAGGGGACGATCCAATGAGCAGTTCTTC
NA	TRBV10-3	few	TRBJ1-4	CAISDTTKATNEKLFF	TGTGCCATCAGTGACACGACCAAGGCAACTAATGAAAAACTGTTTTTT
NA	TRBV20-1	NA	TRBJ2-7	CSAKGGYTEQYF	TGCAGTGCTAAGGGAGGATATACCGAGCAGTACTTC
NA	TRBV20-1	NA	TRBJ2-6	CSAFAASSGANVLTF	TGCAGTGCCTTCGCGGCCAGCTCTGGGGCCAACGTCCTGACTTTC
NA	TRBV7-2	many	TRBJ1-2	CASSLSIDPRMYGYTF	TGTGCCAGCAGCTTAAGTATAGACCCTAGGATGTATGGCTACACCTTC
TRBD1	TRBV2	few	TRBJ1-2	CANRPGQGNYGYTF	TGTGCCAACCGACCGGGACAGGGCAACTATGGCTACACCTTC
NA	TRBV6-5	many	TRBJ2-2	CASSYGIYRKAGDTGELFF	TGTGCCAGCAGTTACGGGATATACAGGAAGGCAGGGGACACCGGGGAGCTGTTTTTT
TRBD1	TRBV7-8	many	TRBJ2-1	CASSFDRGFSEQFF	TGTGCCAGCAGCTTTGACAGGGGGTTTAGTGAGCAGTTCTTC
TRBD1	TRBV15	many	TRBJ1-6	CATSRVPGQAGSPLHF	TGTGCCACCAGCAGAGTCCCCGGACAGGCCGGTTCACCCCTCCACTTT
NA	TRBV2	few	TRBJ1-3	CASSDPVIRSGNTIYF	TGTGCCAGCAGTGATCCGGTTATACGCTCTGGAAACACCATATATTTT
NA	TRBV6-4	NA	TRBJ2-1	CASSPSAGTYNEQFF	TGTGCCAGCAGCCCTAGCGCGGGGACCTACAATGAGCAGTTCTTC
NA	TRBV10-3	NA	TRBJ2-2	CAISESRGTGELFF	TGTGCCATCAGTGAGTCGAGGGGGACCGGGGAGCTGTTTTTT
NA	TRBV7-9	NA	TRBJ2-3	CAIFSGGGHSTDTQYF	TGTGCCATTTTTTCTGGCGGGGGCCATAGCACAGATACGCAGTATTTT
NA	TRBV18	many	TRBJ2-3	CASSPQTKADTQYF	TGTGCCAGCTCACCACAAACCAAAGCAGATACGCAGTATTTT
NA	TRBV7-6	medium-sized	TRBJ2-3	CASSYTSTDTQYF	TGTGCCAGCAGCTACACTAGCACAGATACGCAGTATTTT
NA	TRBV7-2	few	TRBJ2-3	CASSPAPTDTQYF	TGTGCCAGCAGCCCGGCCCCCACAGATACGCAGTATTTT
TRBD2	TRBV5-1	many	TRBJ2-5	CASSLVVAGRRKETQYF	TGCGCCAGCAGCTTGGTAGTAGCGGGGAGACGAAAAGAGACCCAGTACTTC
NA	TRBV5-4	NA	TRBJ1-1	CASNPGQGDTEAFF	TGTGCCAGCAACCCCGGCCAGGGCGACACTGAAGCTTTCTTT
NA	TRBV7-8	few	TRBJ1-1	CASSASRTYTEAFF	TGTGCCAGCAGCGCCTCTCGGACGTACACTGAAGCTTTCTTT
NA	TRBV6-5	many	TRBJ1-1	CASSYSSWAEAFF	TGTGCCAGCAGTTACTCGAGCTGGGCTGAAGCTTTCTTT
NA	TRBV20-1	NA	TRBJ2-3	CSARSSNSGTDTQYF	TGCAGTGCTAGGTCCTCCAACTCGGGCACAGATACGCAGTATTTT
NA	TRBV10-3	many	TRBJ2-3	CAIRTFQDTQYF	TGTGCCATCAGGACTTTCCAAGATACGCAGTATTTT
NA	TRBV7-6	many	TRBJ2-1	CASSLASRYDEQFF	TGTGCCAGCAGCTTAGCGTCCCGGTATGATGAGCAGTTCTTC
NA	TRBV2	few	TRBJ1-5	CASSRFWTAVSNQPQHF	TGTGCCAGCAGTCGGTTTTGGACAGCGGTTAGCAATCAGCCCCAGCATTTT
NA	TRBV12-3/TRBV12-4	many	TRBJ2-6	CASSRQGSGANVLTF	TGCGCCAGCAGCCGTCAGGGTTCTGGGGCCAACGTCCTGACTTTC
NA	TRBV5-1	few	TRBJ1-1	CASSLAAVNTEAFF	TGCGCCAGCAGCTTGGCCGCAGTGAACACTGAAGCTTTCTTT
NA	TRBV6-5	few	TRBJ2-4	CASSYSTQGGSIQYF	TGTGCCAGCAGTTACTCGACACAGGGAGGGAGCATTCAGTACTTC
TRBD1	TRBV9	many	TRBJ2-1	CASSVTGTDNEQFF	TGTGCCAGCAGCGTCACCGGGACAGACAATGAGCAGTTCTTC
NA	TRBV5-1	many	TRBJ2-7	CASSSNYEQYF	TGCGCCAGCAGCTCCAACTACGAGCAGTACTTC
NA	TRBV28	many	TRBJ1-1	CASSFVRNTEAFF	TGTGCCAGCAGTTTCGTTCGGAACACTGAAGCTTTCTTT
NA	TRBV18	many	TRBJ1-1	CASSPPRDMNTEAFF	TGTGCCAGCTCACCACCGCGCGACATGAACACTGAAGCTTTCTTT
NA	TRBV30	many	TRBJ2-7	CACGPIWDEQYF	TGTGCCTGTGGGCCGATCTGGGACGAGCAGTACTTC
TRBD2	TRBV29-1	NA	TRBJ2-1	CSVAAGDSYNEQFF	TGCAGCGTTGCGGCGGGAGACAGCTACAATGAGCAGTTCTTC
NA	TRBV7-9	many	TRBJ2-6	CASSSQGGGANVLTF	TGTGCCAGCAGCTCCCAGGGGGGAGGGGCCAACGTCCTGACTTTC
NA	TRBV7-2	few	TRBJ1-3	CASSPAVPSGNTIYF	TGTGCCAGCAGCCCCGCTGTCCCCTCTGGAAACACCATATATTTT
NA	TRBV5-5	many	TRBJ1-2	CASSSGTGLGYGYTF	TGTGCCAGCAGCTCCGGGACTGGATTGGGCTATGGCTACACCTTC
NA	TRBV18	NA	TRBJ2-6	CASSPFQTNDGSGANVLTF	TGTGCCAGCTCACCCTTCCAGACCAACGACGGCTCTGGGGCCAACGTCCTGACTTTC
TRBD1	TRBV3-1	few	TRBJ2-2	CASRPRDRGVLANTGELFF	TGTGCCAGCAGACCCCGGGACAGGGGAGTTCTCGCGAACACCGGGGAGCTGTTTTTT
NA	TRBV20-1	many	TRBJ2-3	CSTQGTGISTDTQYF	TGCAGTACTCAAGGGACGGGAATAAGCACAGATACGCAGTATTTT
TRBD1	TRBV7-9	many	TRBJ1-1	CASSSGQGMNTEAFF	TGTGCCAGCAGCTCTGGACAGGGGATGAACACTGAAGCTTTCTTT
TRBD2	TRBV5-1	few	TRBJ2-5	CASSGTSGGAREETQYF	TGCGCCAGCAGCGGGACTAGCGGGGGGGCCAGAGAAGAGACCCAGTACTTC
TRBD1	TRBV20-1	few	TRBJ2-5	CSALDRVVPTETQYF	TGCAGTGCCCTGGACAGGGTGGTACCGACAGAGACCCAGTACTTC
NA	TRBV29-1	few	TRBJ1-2	CSVYRRGIYGYTF	TGCAGCGTTTACAGGCGGGGGATCTATGGCTACACCTTC